These 31 T cell receptor beta chains were all obtained from the same sample, sequenced in a study of PD-1 blockade in classical Hodgkin lymphoma. The time point was: newly diagnosed, previously untreated cHL patient sample. Measured with immunoSEQ multiplex PCR; TCRdb has only the in-frame clones, and not every one. The table records roughly 68,000 clones, nearly 95% of them present only once. Sequenced sample: peripheral blood mononuclear cells (PBMCs). These receptors all stem from a human donor with classical Hodgkin lymphoma.

The chain carries TRBV7-2 and TRBJ1-5; possibly TRBD1 for D (5 bases). The germline V gene has CDR1 SGHTA and CDR2 FQGNSA. V was shortened by 5 bases and J by 6 bases, with 14 bases between the two germline ends. The CDR3 spans 14 residues. The CDR3 is CASSIDSRRQPQHF. The CDR3 DNA is TGTGCCAGCAGCATTGACAGTCGACGTCAGCCCCAGCATTTT.

The rearrangement links TRBV6-5 to TRBJ1-2, with 8 bases aligning to TRBD1. J gave up 5 bases and V 2 bases, and 10 bases lay outside the gene matches. Germline lookup yields CDR1 MNHEY and CDR2 SVGAGI. This CDR3 spans 16 amino acids. CDR3 amino acids: CASSYTVPGGRYGYTF. CDR3 nucleotide sequence: TGTGCCAGCAGTTACACGGTGCCAGGGGGCAGGTATGGCTACACCTTC.

This chain uses TRBV5-1 with TRBJ1-1; TRBD1 matches at 9 bases. From germline, CDR1 is SGHRS and CDR2 YFSETQ. V gave up 7 bases and J gave up 3 bases; unmatched junction bases: 16. This CDR3 is built from 17 residues. CDR3 DNA: TGCGCCAGCTCCCGGGACAGGGCGTTGGGAGGCGACACTGAAGCTTTCTTT. Its translation is CASSRDRALGGDTEAFF. Looking up the rest from reference TRBV5-1 and TRBJ1-1 gives the full variable domain: KAGVTQTPRYLIKTRGQQVTLSCSPISGHRSVSWYQQTPGQGLQFLFEYFSETQRNKGNFPGRFSGRQFSNSRSEMNVSTLELGDSALYLCASSRDRALGGDTEAFFGQGTRLTVV.

The sample holds one count of this clone. This chain uses TRBV6-5 with TRBJ2-7; the D is unclear. The CDR3 has 13 amino acids. Trimming pared 5 bases from V and 3 bases from J, leaving 11 bases between. Germline CDR1 is MNHEY and CDR2 is SVGAGI. The CDR3 region has the DNA TGTGCCAGCAGTACTGGGCCGATCTACGAGCAGTACTTC. This sequence encodes CASSTGPIYEQYF.

This chain joins TRBV6-1 and TRBJ1-2; weak D call: TRBD1 (5 bases). The length of the CDR3 is 15 residues. The V and J ends lost 2 bases and 4 bases respectively, with 14 bases between them. CDR1 and CDR2 (germline): MNHNS, SASEGT. The CDR3 loop reads CASSEFGRESYGYTF. The CDR3, as DNA: TGTGCCAGCAGTGAATTTGGCAGGGAGAGCTATGGCTACACCTTC.

Written as DNA, the CDR3 is TGTGCCAGCAGCCAACAACGACAGATGAACACTGAAGCTTTCTTT. This codes for CASSQQRQMNTEAFF. The rearrangement links TRBV14 to TRBJ1-1, with a weak D call TRBD1 (5 bases). This CDR3 has 15 residues. Trimming removed 2 bases at V and 0 bases at J, with 10 bases between. Germline V lookup: CDR1 SGHDN, CDR2 FVKESK.

Only one count was recorded for this clone. The chain links TRBV5-6 to TRBJ2-5; TRBD2 aligns across 10 bases. The CDR3 length is 17 residues. V lost 4 bases, J lost 5 bases, and 14 bases stayed unmatched. Germline CDR1 and CDR2: SGHDT and YYEEEE. The CDR3 nucleotides are TGTGCCAGCAGCCCCGGGACTAGCGTTCTCACGCGGGAGACCCAGTACTTC. Protein: CASSPGTSVLTRETQYF.

The count of this clone is one. The chain recombines TRBV9 with TRBJ1-3; D remains unclear. Germline-derived CDR1 and CDR2 are SGDLS and YYNGEE. The CDR3 is 14 residues long. V was clipped by 3 bases and J by 0 bases, with 7 bases between them. The CDR3 spells CASSARASGNTIYF. The CDR3 DNA reads as TGTGCCAGCAGCGCCCGGGCCTCTGGAAACACCATATATTTT.

This clone was recorded only once. The chain joins TRBV5-1 to TRBJ2-2; 9 bases agree with TRBD1. This CDR3 has 16 amino acids. Per the germline V gene, CDR1 is SGHRS and CDR2 is YFSETQ. J lost 4 bases, V lost 3 bases, and 7 bases had no gene match. The CDR3 loop reads CASSSQGAPGTGELFF. The CDR3, as DNA: TGCGCCAGCAGCTCACAGGGGGCGCCGGGCACCGGGGAGCTGTTTTTT.

V and J are TRBV27 and TRBJ2-3; tentatively, D is TRBD1 or TRBD2 (5 bases each). Germline CDR1 and CDR2: MNHEY and SMNVEV (reference sequence). V was pared by 7 bases and J by 2 bases, with 19 bases between. This CDR3 has 16 residues. CDR3 sequence: CASKATGTGFTDTQYF. The CDR3 region has the DNA TGTGCCAGCAAGGCAACCGGGACGGGCTTCACAGATACGCAGTATTTT.

The V call is TRBV5-6, the J call TRBJ1-5; D might be TRBD1 (5 bases). With 7 bases removed from V and 2 bases from J, the gap between germline ends came to 13 bases. The CDR3 spans 14 residues. Germline values: CDR1 SGHDT, CDR2 YYEEEE. CDR3 coding DNA: TGTGCCAGCTTCATCGGGGGGGGCAATCAGCCCCAGCATTTT. Encoded protein: CASFIGGGNQPQHF.

The chain has TRBV6-5 and TRBJ1-2, with 8 bases fitting TRBD1. Germline values: CDR1 MNHEY, CDR2 SVGAGI. The CDR3 covers 13 residues. Unmatched junction bases numbered 3, after V lost 2 bases and J lost 7 bases. CDR3 sequence: CASSYTGTGGYTF. The DNA of the CDR3 is TGTGCCAGCAGTTACACCGGGACAGGTGGCTACACCTTC.

In its sample, this clone was seen a few times. This chain joins TRBV4-1 and TRBJ1-2; D ambiguous. The CDR3 is 15 amino acids. Germline CDR1 reads MGHRA; CDR2 reads YSYEKL. Trimming removed 0 bases from V and 5 bases from J, with 13 bases in between. CDR3 in amino acids: CASSQERATLYGYTF. The CDR3, as DNA: TGCGCCAGCAGCCAAGAAAGAGCGACCCTTTATGGCTACACCTTC.

The chain uses TRBV10-3 and TRBJ1-4, with a tentative D call TRBD1 (5 bases). Germline values: CDR1 ENHRY, CDR2 SYGVKD. V dropped 3 bases and J dropped 4 bases, with 12 bases sitting between them. This CDR3 region has 15 residues. The CDR3 protein is CAISDTTVGNEKLFF. The CDR3 DNA reads TGTGCCATCAGTGATACGACAGTGGGTAATGAAAAACTGTTTTTT.

V gene TRBV27 combines with J gene TRBJ1-5, with 8 bases that match TRBD1. Trimming cost V 3 bases and J 6 bases; bases outside gene matches: 7. Germline values: CDR1 MNHEY, CDR2 SMNVEV (reference sequence). This CDR3 region has 15 residues. CDR3 sequence (DNA): TGTGCCAGCAGTTTTGGGACAGGAAAGAGTCAGCCCCAGCATTTT. Amino acid sequence: CASSFGTGKSQPQHF.

This clone was seen once. This chain joins TRBV29-1 and TRBJ2-7; 11 positions agree with TRBD2. In germline, CDR1 is SQVTM, CDR2 ANQGSEA. J lost 6 bases, V lost 5 bases, and 6 bases had no gene match. The CDR3 consists of 13 residues. The CDR3 region has the DNA TGCAGCGTTACCCTAGCGGGGGGAGGCGAGCAGTACTTC. As protein: CSVTLAGGGEQYF.

This clone has more than one count but fewer than ten. V and J are TRBV6-5 and TRBJ2-1, with TRBD2 matching over 8 bases. There are 15 residues in the CDR3. Losses at the gene ends were 10 bases for V and 6 bases for J; bases not matched to a gene: 14. CDR1 MNHEY and CDR2 SVGAGI come from the germline V gene. The CDR3 reads CATSRSGRDVNEQFF. The CDR3 coding sequence is TGTGCCACCTCACGCAGCGGGAGAGACGTCAATGAGCAGTTCTTC.

The J gene is TRBJ2-5, the V gene TRBV28, with D uncertain. Germline V gene sequence: CDR1 MDHEN, CDR2 SYDVKM. V lost 5 bases to trimming and J lost 9 bases, with 19 bases between them. The length of the CDR3 is 14 residues. The CDR3 loop reads CASSTRTTLGAQYF. The CDR3 DNA is TGTGCCAGCAGTACGCGCACTACTCTTGGGGCCCAGTACTTC.

V is TRBV5-5 and J is TRBJ2-7, with TRBD1 matching 9 bases. V shed 4 bases and J 3 bases; nucleotides not matched to a gene: 5. In germline, CDR1 is SGHKS, CDR2 YYEKEE (reference sequence). CDR3 length equals 14 residues. Written as DNA, the CDR3 is TGTGCCAGCAGCGAGACAGGGGGTAGCTACGAGCAGTACTTC. It is translated as CASSETGGSYEQYF.

V usage is TRBV7-2 and J usage is TRBJ2-6; D is ambiguous. This CDR3 is 14 amino acids long. Between the trimmed V and J ends, which lost 5 bases and 0 bases, there was a span of 5 bases. Germline CDR1 and CDR2: SGHTA and FQGNSA. CDR3 residues: CASSTVSGANVLTF. Written as DNA, the CDR3 is TGTGCCAGCAGCACTGTCTCTGGGGCCAACGTCCTGACTTTC.

This chain uses TRBV7-2 with TRBJ1-1; D uncertain. The CDR3 spans 14 residues. In germline, CDR1 is SGHTA, CDR2 FQGNSA. V was cut by 3 bases and J by 2 bases, with 10 bases left in between. The CDR3 spells CASSLGLYNTEAFF. The CDR3 DNA reads TGTGCCAGCAGCTTGGGTCTTTATAACACTGAAGCTTTCTTT.

This chain links TRBV19 with TRBJ2-1, with 12 bases matching TRBD2. This CDR3 spans 15 amino acids. Germline CDR1 and CDR2: LNHDA and SQIVND (reference sequence). V gave up 3 bases and J gave up 7 bases; unmatched junction bases: 4. CDR3 nucleotide sequence: TGTGCCAGTAGTATGACTAGCGGGAGTTTGAATGAGCAGTTCTTC. Amino acid sequence: CASSMTSGSLNEQFF.

This clone has just a few counts. The CDR3 nucleotides are TGTGCCAGCAGTTTATTACAGCCTACTTCAGCTAACTATGGCTACACCTTC. Its translation: CASSLLQPTSANYGYTF. The chain links TRBV28 to TRBJ1-2; no clear D. In germline, CDR1 is MDHEN, CDR2 SYDVKM. V was pared by 1 base and J by 0 bases, with 15 bases between. This CDR3 has 17 amino acids.

The chain carries TRBV5-4 and TRBJ2-5; TRBD1 matches at 7 bases. The J segment lost 4 bases and the V segment lost 0 bases, leaving 0 bases of the junction unmatched. The germline V gene encodes CDR1 SGHNT and CDR2 YYREEE (reference sequence). The length of the CDR3 is 13 residues. In DNA, the CDR3 is TGTGCCAGCAGCTTGGGACAGGGAGAGACCCAGTACTTC. Amino acid sequence: CASSLGQGETQYF.

The V gene is TRBV19, the J gene TRBJ2-7; 8 bases align to TRBD1. The CDR3 is made up of 13 amino acids. V lost 11 bases and J lost 5; bases outside the gene matches: 11. Germline V gene sequence: CDR1 LNHDA, CDR2 SQIVND (reference sequence). CDR3 coding DNA: TGTGCCTTTACACCACGACAGGGGCACGAGCAGTACTTC. It yields the protein CAFTPRQGHEQYF.

The gene calls are TRBV2 and TRBJ2-5, with 8 bases identical to TRBD1. With 7 bases clipped from V and 2 bases from J, the junction kept 3 bases outside the gene matches. This CDR3 region has 13 residues. From germline, CDR1 is SNHLY and CDR2 FYNNEI. CDR3 sequence reads: CASTRGQQETQYF. In nucleotides, the CDR3 is TGTGCCAGCACCAGGGGGCAGCAAGAGACCCAGTACTTC.

The chain employs TRBV7-9 and TRBJ1-4; D is unclear. Germline CDR1 and CDR2: SEHNR and FQNEAQ (reference sequence). V lost 1 base, J lost 7 bases, and 10 bases lay in between. The CDR3 spans 14 residues. CDR3 nucleotides: TGTGCCAGCAGCTTAGGGGTTAGCGGTGAAAAACTGTTTTTT. Its protein product is CASSLGVSGEKLFF.

This chain connects TRBV15 to TRBJ2-6, with a possible D match to TRBD1 (6 bases). The germline V and J ends were trimmed by 3 bases and 2 bases, with 8 bases remaining between them. Germline V gene lookup returns CDR1 LNHNV and CDR2 YYDKDF (reference sequence). The CDR3 length is 15 residues. Here the CDR3 reads CATSSGQPGANVLTF. In nucleotides, the CDR3 is TGTGCCACCAGCAGCGGACAGCCTGGGGCCAACGTCCTGACTTTC.

This chain uses TRBV5-4 with TRBJ2-6; 7 bases align to TRBD1. The germline V gene encodes CDR1 SGHNT and CDR2 YYREEE (reference sequence). V was clipped by 3 bases and J by 1 base; unmatched bases: 16. The CDR3 length is 20 residues. The CDR3 nucleotides are TGTGCCAGCAGCTACTGGACAGGACCGGCCGCCGGATCTGGGGCCAACGTCCTGACTTTC. Protein: CASSYWTGPAAGSGANVLTF.

The gene calls are TRBV6-5 and TRBJ1-1; 7 nucleotides agree with TRBD1. Per the germline V gene, CDR1 is MNHEY and CDR2 is SVGAGI. Trimming cost V 5 bases and J 0 bases; bases outside gene matches: 6. CDR3 size: 15 residues. The CDR3 region has the DNA TGTGCCAGCAGTACGGGACAGTTAATGAACACTGAAGCTTTCTTT. This translates into CASSTGQLMNTEAFF.

The chain recombines TRBV6-1 with TRBJ2-7; a possible D gene is TRBD2 (5 bases). Trimming took off 1 base at V and 3 bases at J, with 19 bases between the two ends. Germline CDR1 is MNHNS and CDR2 is SASEGT. This CDR3 is built from 17 residues. The CDR3 here is CASSEGPANRLFYEQYF. The CDR3 DNA is TGTGCCAGCAGTGAAGGCCCCGCCAACCGACTATTCTACGAGCAGTACTTC.